This is a list of T cell receptor beta chains from one sample in a study of blood T cells in healthy people across ages. A single record per CDR3 protein comes from TCRdb applying MiXCR to the 5' RACE reads. The data contain approximately 1.5 million distinct CDR3 sequences, about 45% of them singletons. Sequenced material: blood. The receptors here all came from a woman aged 18-29 years in good health. Both conserved end residues are part of each CDR3. The order of the fields is CDR3 protein, CDR3 DNA, CDR3 length, D gene, clone size, V gene, J gene. The D gene is left open where the match is weak. The size entry is marked missing in some rows and otherwise reads once, few, many or a size class.

CDR3aa: CSGRPRRENTEAFF
CDR3nt: TGCAGCGGTAGGCCGAGACGGGAGAACACTGAAGCTTTCTTT
len: 14
d_gene: .
abundance: .
v_gene: TRBV29-1
j_gene: TRBJ1-1

CDR3aa: CASSGLAGTGNNQPQHF
CDR3nt: TGTGCCAGCAGTGGACTGGCCGGGACAGGAAACAATCAGCCCCAGCATTTT
len: 17
d_gene: TRBD1
abundance: few
v_gene: TRBV6-1
j_gene: TRBJ1-5

CDR3aa: CASSLKPGLAGPEQFF
CDR3nt: TGTGCCAGCAGTTTAAAACCGGGACTAGCGGGACCTGAGCAGTTCTTC
len: 16
d_gene: TRBD2
abundance: .
v_gene: TRBV6-6
j_gene: TRBJ2-1

CDR3aa: CSVVGYGQSYNEQFF
CDR3nt: TGCAGCGTTGTCGGATACGGACAGTCCTACAATGAGCAGTTCTTC
len: 15
d_gene: .
abundance: .
v_gene: TRBV29-1
j_gene: TRBJ2-1

CDR3aa: CSARPRQNWRREQFF
CDR3nt: TGCAGTGCTCGGCCACGGCAAAACTGGAGACGGGAGCAGTTCTTC
len: 15
d_gene: .
abundance: .
v_gene: TRBV20-1
j_gene: TRBJ2-1

CDR3aa: CASSGQGEQYF
CDR3nt: TGTGCCAGCAGCGGCCAAGGGGAGCAGTACTTC
len: 11
d_gene: .
abundance: .
v_gene: TRBV7-9
j_gene: TRBJ2-7

CDR3aa: CASMSGDMNTEAFF
CDR3nt: TGTGCCAGCATGTCGGGTGATATGAACACTGAAGCTTTCTTT
len: 14
d_gene: .
abundance: .
v_gene: TRBV2
j_gene: TRBJ1-1

CDR3aa: CASSLAPFGYTF
CDR3nt: TGTGCCAGCAGTTTAGCCCCCTTTGGCTACACCTTC
len: 12
d_gene: .
abundance: few
v_gene: TRBV12-3/TRBV12-4
j_gene: TRBJ1-2

CDR3aa: CSVEAMRGTDTQYF
CDR3nt: TGCAGCGTTGAAGCAATGCGGGGGACAGATACGCAGTATTTT
len: 14
d_gene: TRBD2
abundance: few
v_gene: TRBV29-1
j_gene: TRBJ2-3

CDR3aa: CASSASDRNSGNTIYF
CDR3nt: TGTGCCAGCAGCGCCTCGGACAGGAACTCTGGAAACACCATATATTTT
len: 16
d_gene: TRBD1
abundance: .
v_gene: TRBV7-9
j_gene: TRBJ1-3

CDR3aa: CSAQSGTGGITDTQYF
CDR3nt: TGCAGTGCTCAGTCCGGGACAGGGGGTATCACAGATACGCAGTATTTT
len: 16
d_gene: TRBD1
abundance: few
v_gene: TRBV20-1
j_gene: TRBJ2-3

CDR3aa: CSARGGWQQNYGYTF
CDR3nt: TGCAGTGCTAGAGGCGGGTGGCAGCAAAACTATGGCTACACCTTC
len: 15
d_gene: .
abundance: once
v_gene: TRBV20-1
j_gene: TRBJ1-2

CDR3aa: CASSDWGNGIIEQYF
CDR3nt: TGTGCCAGCAGCGACTGGGGTAACGGGATAATCGAGCAGTACTTC
len: 15
d_gene: .
abundance: .
v_gene: TRBV11-1
j_gene: TRBJ2-7

CDR3aa: CASSCGGPQETQYF
CDR3nt: TGTGCCAGCAGTTGCGGGGGCCCCCAAGAGACCCAGTACTTC
len: 14
d_gene: .
abundance: .
v_gene: TRBV6-6
j_gene: TRBJ2-5

CDR3aa: CTSSYAAYNYGYTF
CDR3nt: TGTACCAGCAGTTACGCAGCCTATAACTACGGCTACACCTTC
len: 14
d_gene: .
abundance: .
v_gene: TRBV6-2/TRBV6-3
j_gene: TRBJ1-2

CDR3aa: CSASLPRLAYNEQFF
CDR3nt: TGCAGTGCTAGCCTACCTAGATTGGCCTACAATGAGCAGTTCTTC
len: 15
d_gene: .
abundance: many
v_gene: TRBV20-1
j_gene: TRBJ2-1

CDR3aa: CASSSSGTDLVGYTF
CDR3nt: TGTGCCAGCAGCTCATCCGGGACAGATCTTGTCGGCTACACCTTC
len: 15
d_gene: TRBD1
abundance: .
v_gene: TRBV7-9
j_gene: TRBJ1-2

CDR3aa: CASSYLGLAGADTQYF
CDR3nt: TGTGCCAGCAGTTACCTGGGGCTAGCGGGAGCAGATACGCAGTATTTT
len: 16
d_gene: TRBD2
abundance: .
v_gene: TRBV6-2/TRBV6-3
j_gene: TRBJ2-3

CDR3aa: CASSQHRVGTYEQYF
CDR3nt: TGCGCCAGCAGCCAACACCGGGTGGGAACCTACGAGCAGTACTTC
len: 15
d_gene: .
abundance: few
v_gene: TRBV4-3
j_gene: TRBJ2-7

CDR3aa: CASSSGLAGFEQYF
CDR3nt: TGTGCCAGCAGCTCGGGACTAGCGGGGTTCGAGCAGTACTTC
len: 14
d_gene: TRBD2
abundance: few
v_gene: TRBV7-9
j_gene: TRBJ2-7

CDR3aa: CACSDFGTENIQYF
CDR3nt: TGTGCCTGCAGTGATTTCGGGACAGAAAACATTCAGTACTTC
len: 14
d_gene: TRBD1
abundance: .
v_gene: TRBV25-1
j_gene: TRBJ2-4

CDR3aa: CASSPGQDLGYTF
CDR3nt: TGTGCCAGCAGCCCGGGACAGGATCTTGGCTACACCTTC
len: 13
d_gene: TRBD1
abundance: .
v_gene: TRBV7-2
j_gene: TRBJ1-2

CDR3aa: CASKNSATDTQYF
CDR3nt: TGTGCCAGTAAAAATTCGGCGACAGATACGCAGTATTTT
len: 13
d_gene: .
abundance: .
v_gene: TRBV19
j_gene: TRBJ2-3

CDR3aa: CASSGLAGVVQYF
CDR3nt: TGTGCCAGCTCCGGACTAGCGGGGGTGGTGCAGTACTTC
len: 13
d_gene: TRBD2
abundance: few
v_gene: TRBV7-2
j_gene: TRBJ2-5

CDR3aa: CASSQAGEGEQYF
CDR3nt: TGCGCCAGCAGCCAAGCCGGGGAGGGCGAGCAGTACTTC
len: 13
d_gene: TRBD2
abundance: .
v_gene: TRBV4-3
j_gene: TRBJ2-7

CDR3aa: CASSDSDSNYGYTF
CDR3nt: TGTGCCAGCAGTGACTCGGACAGCAACTATGGCTACACCTTC
len: 14
d_gene: .
abundance: few
v_gene: TRBV6-6
j_gene: TRBJ1-2

CDR3aa: CATSRGTGRTEAFF
CDR3nt: TGTGCCACCAGCAGAGGCACGGGCAGAACTGAAGCTTTCTTT
len: 14
d_gene: .
abundance: .
v_gene: TRBV15
j_gene: TRBJ1-1

CDR3aa: CSVEGPGHGYTF
CDR3nt: TGCAGCGTTGAAGGCCCAGGGCACGGCTACACCTTC
len: 12
d_gene: .
abundance: few
v_gene: TRBV29-1
j_gene: TRBJ1-2

CDR3aa: CASSLNGPLAGPQEQYF
CDR3nt: TGTGCCAGCAGCTTAAACGGTCCCCTAGCGGGACCCCAGGAGCAGTACTTC
len: 17
d_gene: TRBD2
abundance: .
v_gene: TRBV7-2
j_gene: TRBJ2-7

CDR3aa: CASSVLSGGYNEQFF
CDR3nt: TGTGCCAGCAGTGTGTTAAGCGGGGGGTACAATGAGCAGTTCTTC
len: 15
d_gene: TRBD2
abundance: .
v_gene: TRBV6-1
j_gene: TRBJ2-1

CDR3aa: CASRTLEEQYF
CDR3nt: TGTGCCAGCAGGACGCTTGAGGAGCAGTACTTC
len: 11
d_gene: .
abundance: few
v_gene: TRBV7-2
j_gene: TRBJ2-7

CDR3aa: CASSDSSGVSYNEQFF
CDR3nt: TGTGCCAGCAGTGACTCGAGTGGGGTCTCCTACAATGAGCAGTTCTTC
len: 16
d_gene: .
abundance: few
v_gene: TRBV6-4
j_gene: TRBJ2-1

CDR3aa: CASSLEFQRESNEQYF
CDR3nt: TGTGCCAGCAGCTTAGAGTTCCAGCGGGAGTCTAACGAGCAGTACTTC
len: 16
d_gene: TRBD2
abundance: .
v_gene: TRBV7-2
j_gene: TRBJ2-7

CDR3aa: CASSSGGLADLTDTQYF
CDR3nt: TGTGCCAGCAGTTCGGGGGGACTAGCGGACCTCACAGATACGCAGTATTTT
len: 17
d_gene: TRBD2
abundance: .
v_gene: TRBV12-3/TRBV12-4
j_gene: TRBJ2-3

CDR3aa: CSSSLREPQQYF
CDR3nt: TGTTCCAGCAGCCTCCGGGAGCCACAGCAGTACTTC
len: 12
d_gene: .
abundance: .
v_gene: TRBV7-9
j_gene: TRBJ2-5

CDR3aa: CASSQGTGGAYGELFF
CDR3nt: TGCGCCAGCAGCCAGGGGACAGGGGGCGCCTACGGGGAGCTGTTTTTT
len: 16
d_gene: TRBD1
abundance: many
v_gene: TRBV4-3
j_gene: TRBJ2-2

CDR3aa: CSVVLAGRTGELFF
CDR3nt: TGCAGCGTTGTTCTAGCGGGACGCACCGGGGAGCTGTTTTTT
len: 14
d_gene: TRBD2
abundance: .
v_gene: TRBV29-1
j_gene: TRBJ2-2

CDR3aa: CASSNQPGGNQPQHF
CDR3nt: TGTGCCAGCTCTAACCAGCCGGGTGGCAATCAGCCCCAGCATTTT
len: 15
d_gene: .
abundance: .
v_gene: TRBV3-1
j_gene: TRBJ1-5

CDR3aa: CASSQSTGGEYGYTF
CDR3nt: TGCGCCAGCAGCCAATCTACAGGGGGGGAGTATGGCTACACCTTC
len: 15
d_gene: TRBD1
abundance: .
v_gene: TRBV4-3
j_gene: TRBJ1-2

CDR3aa: CASSSLRGGKSEAFF
CDR3nt: TGTGCCAGCAGCTCCCTCAGAGGGGGGAAATCTGAAGCTTTCTTT
len: 15
d_gene: .
abundance: .
v_gene: TRBV7-9
j_gene: TRBJ1-1

CDR3aa: CASRPGRVDGYTF
CDR3nt: TGTGCCAGCAGGCCAGGCAGGGTGGACGGCTACACCTTC
len: 13
d_gene: .
abundance: few
v_gene: TRBV6-5
j_gene: TRBJ1-2

CDR3aa: CASSQPWDRGSYEQYF
CDR3nt: TGCGCCAGCAGCCAACCCTGGGACAGGGGTTCCTACGAGCAGTACTTC
len: 16
d_gene: TRBD1
abundance: .
v_gene: TRBV4-1
j_gene: TRBJ2-7

CDR3aa: CASSQDSGETYEQYF
CDR3nt: TGCGCCAGCAGCCAAGATAGCGGGGAAACCTACGAGCAGTACTTC
len: 15
d_gene: TRBD2
abundance: .
v_gene: TRBV4-3
j_gene: TRBJ2-7

CDR3aa: CASSPGTVNTGELFF
CDR3nt: TGTGCCAGCAGTCCCGGGACAGTTAACACCGGGGAGCTGTTTTTT
len: 15
d_gene: TRBD1
abundance: .
v_gene: TRBV9
j_gene: TRBJ2-2

CDR3aa: CASSPSGGRGNTGELFF
CDR3nt: TGTGCCAGCAGCCCTAGTGGAGGGCGGGGGAACACCGGGGAGCTGTTTTTT
len: 17
d_gene: .
abundance: few
v_gene: TRBV6-6
j_gene: TRBJ2-2

CDR3aa: CSAKQVLGTEAFF
CDR3nt: TGCAGCGCTAAACAGGTCCTGGGCACTGAAGCTTTCTTT
len: 13
d_gene: .
abundance: .
v_gene: TRBV29-1
j_gene: TRBJ1-1

CDR3aa: CASSLMGQNHYGYTF
CDR3nt: TGTGCCAGCAGCTTAATGGGACAAAACCACTATGGCTACACCTTC
len: 15
d_gene: .
abundance: .
v_gene: TRBV7-8
j_gene: TRBJ1-2

CDR3aa: CASLVQRGSTDTQYF
CDR3nt: TGTGCCAGCTTGGTCCAGCGGGGAAGCACAGATACGCAGTATTTT
len: 15
d_gene: TRBD2
abundance: .
v_gene: TRBV7-2
j_gene: TRBJ2-3

CDR3aa: CASSYSNGVGEQYF
CDR3nt: TGTGCCAGCAGTTACTCGAACGGGGTCGGGGAGCAGTACTTC
len: 14
d_gene: .
abundance: .
v_gene: TRBV6-5
j_gene: TRBJ2-7

CDR3aa: CATSDLRADTQYF
CDR3nt: TGTGCCACCAGTGATTTGCGAGCAGATACGCAGTATTTT
len: 13
d_gene: .
abundance: .
v_gene: TRBV24-1
j_gene: TRBJ2-3